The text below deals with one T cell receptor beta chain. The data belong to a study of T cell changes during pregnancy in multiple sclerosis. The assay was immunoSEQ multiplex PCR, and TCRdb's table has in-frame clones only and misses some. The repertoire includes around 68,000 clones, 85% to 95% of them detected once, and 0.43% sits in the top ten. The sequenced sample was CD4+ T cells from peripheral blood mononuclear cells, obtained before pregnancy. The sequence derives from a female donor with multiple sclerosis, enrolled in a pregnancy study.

DNA of the CDR3: TGTGCCAGCAGCCCAGGGGTCGGGGAGCTGTTTTTT. It specifies CASSPGVGELFF. V is TRBV7-2 and J is TRBJ2-2, with D maybe TRBD1 (6 bases). Trimming took off 5 bases at V and 7 bases at J, with 8 bases between the two ends. CDR1 is SGHTA, CDR2 FQGNSA, per germline. This CDR3 region has 12 residues.